Sequencing of this T cell receptor beta chain was carried out in a study of blood T cell repertoires in COVID-19. Study at large: COVID-19 samples collected from the United States, Italy and Spain covered acute and convalescent phases.

There are 18 residues in the CDR3. V shed 2 bases, J shed 3 bases, and the junction held 9 bases outside the gene matches. Germline V CDR1 and CDR2: MGHDK, SYGVNS. Assay used: immunoSEQ multiplex PCR; TCRdb lists only in-frame clones, some missing. The sample has about 270,000 clones, about 87% seen once. The sequence came from a woman between 25 and 40 years old with acute COVID-19. V usage is TRBV25-1 and J usage is TRBJ2-5; 13 bases fit TRBD2. Sequencing used PBMCs or T cells enriched from blood (not recorded which). In DNA, the CDR3 is TGTGCCAGCAGTGAAGAGGTAGAGGGACTAGCGGGAAAAGAGACCCAGTACTTC. Its protein is CASSEEVEGLAGKETQYF.